This entry is about one TCR beta chain. The protocol was immunoSEQ multiplex PCR, while the TCRdb copy is restricted to in-frame clones and leaves out a portion. The sample records more than 150,000 clones, roughly 84% being singletons. The sample belongs to a study of blood T cell repertoires in COVID-19. Across the whole study: Nucleic acid was either cDNA or gDNA, and it came from T cells, B-cell-depleted T cells, or PBMCs.

Looked up from germline, CDR1 is MGHRA and CDR2 is YSYEKL. This CDR3 has 14 amino acids. V lost 4 bases to trimming and J lost 1 base, with 10 bases between them. The sample was peripheral blood. The TCR originated in a woman of 80 years or more with acute or convalescent COVID-19. The chain uses TRBV4-1 and TRBJ1-1; TRBD1 might be the D (6 bases). The CDR3 nucleotides are TGCGCCAGCAGCCCGGGACACCAGAACACTGAAGCTTTCTTT. This sequence encodes CASSPGHQNTEAFF.